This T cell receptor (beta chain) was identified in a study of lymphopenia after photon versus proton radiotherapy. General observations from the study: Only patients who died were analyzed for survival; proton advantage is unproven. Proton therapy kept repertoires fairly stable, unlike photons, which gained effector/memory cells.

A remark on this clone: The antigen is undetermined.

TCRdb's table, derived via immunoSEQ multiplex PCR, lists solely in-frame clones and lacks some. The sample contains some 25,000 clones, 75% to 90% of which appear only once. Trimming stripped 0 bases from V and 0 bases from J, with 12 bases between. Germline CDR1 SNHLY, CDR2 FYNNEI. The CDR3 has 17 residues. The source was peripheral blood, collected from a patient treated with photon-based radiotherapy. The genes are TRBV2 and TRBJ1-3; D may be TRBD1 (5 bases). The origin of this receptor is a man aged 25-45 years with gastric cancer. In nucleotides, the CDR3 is TGTGCCAGCAGTGAAGCGCAGGGAATACTCTCTGGAAACACCATATATTTT. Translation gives CASSEAQGILSGNTIYF.